Ten or more counts support the clone carrying this TCR beta chain. V lost 6 bases and J 0 bases, leaving 14 bases between the germline ends. Germline lookup yields CDR1 ENHRY and CDR2 SYGVKD. This CDR3 is built from 15 residues. Profiling that covered TCR beta VDJ and CDR3 relied on genomic DNA as its template. TCRdb re-called the reads through MiXCR, storing one row per CDR3 protein. The sample carries about 160,000 distinct CDR3 sequences, 40% to 60% recorded once. Patients chosen for sequencing had CD8+CD57+ cells that had expanded, as shown by flow cytometry. Every patient was diagnosed with severe acquired aplastic anemia. Patients had not yet gotten any therapy when their blood was taken for sampling. The data stem from a study of CD8+CD57+ T cells in acquired aplastic anemia.

Sequencing used sorted CD4+, CD8+, or CD8+CD57+ T cells (not recorded which) from PBMCs. J is TRBJ1-1 and V is TRBV10-3, with D possibly being TRBD1 (5 bases). This receptor was identified in a human donor with aplastic anemia. The CDR3 DNA sequence: TGTGCCATCAGCGACACGGGGGGTCTGAACACTGAAGCTTTCTTT. The encoded protein is CAISDTGGLNTEAFF.